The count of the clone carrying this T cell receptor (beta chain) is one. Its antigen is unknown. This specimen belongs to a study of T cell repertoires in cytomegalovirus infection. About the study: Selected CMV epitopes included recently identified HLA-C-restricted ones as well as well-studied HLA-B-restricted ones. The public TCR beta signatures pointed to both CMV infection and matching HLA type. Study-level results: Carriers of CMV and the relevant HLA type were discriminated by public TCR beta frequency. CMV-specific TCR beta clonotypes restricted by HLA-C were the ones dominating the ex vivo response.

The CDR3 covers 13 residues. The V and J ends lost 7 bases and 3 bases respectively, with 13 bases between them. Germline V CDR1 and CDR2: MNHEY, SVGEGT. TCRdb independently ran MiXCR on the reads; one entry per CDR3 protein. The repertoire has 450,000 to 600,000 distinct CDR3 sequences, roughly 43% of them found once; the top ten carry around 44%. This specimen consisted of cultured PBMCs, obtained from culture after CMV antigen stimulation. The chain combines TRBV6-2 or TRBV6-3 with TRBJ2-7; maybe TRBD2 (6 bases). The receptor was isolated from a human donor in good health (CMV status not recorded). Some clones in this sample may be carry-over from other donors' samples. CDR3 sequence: CASIPPGGYEQYF. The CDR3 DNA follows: TGTGCCAGCATCCCCCCCGGGGGCTACGAGCAGTACTTC.